This T cell receptor beta chain was found in a study of T cells in Graves' hyperthyroidism and ophthalmopathy. A word on this clonotype: Germline is not matched at one junction end, which may reflect a read error.

Germline CDR1 reads MNHEY; CDR2 reads SVGEGT. There are 17 residues in the CDR3. A lack of ophthalmopathy progression within 18 months defined stable Graves' hyperthyroidism. Authors of the study amplified TCR beta CDR3 regions from RNA transcripts. HTBI primers were employed in a first-round RT-PCR of the TCR CDR3. TCRdb recomputed calls from the multiplex PCR reads with MiXCR, one row per CDR3 protein. The table records fewer than 850,000 distinct CDR3 sequences, approximately 15% of them present only once. The source material was blood. J is TRBJ2-6 and V is TRBV6-2 or TRBV6-3; TRBD1 is a possible D gene (5 bases). This clonotype was sampled from a man in his fifties or sixties with Graves' hyperthyroidism. The CDR3 protein is CASSGRHLISGASVLTF. In nucleotides, the CDR3 is TGTGCGAGCAGTGGTCGACATCTAATCTCTGGGGCCAGCGTCCTGACTTTC.